The 10 T cell receptor beta chains in this list originate from one sample, sequenced in a study of glioma-infiltrating T cells. Using RNA template, CDR3s of TCR alpha and beta were amplified with iRepertoire arm-PCR. MiXCR was run by TCRdb on the multiplex PCR reads, yielding one entry per CDR3 protein. The table includes around 120,000 distinct CDR3 sequences, about 25% detected once. Sequencing was carried out using glioma tissue, nonneoplastic brain tissue, or PBMCs (not recorded which). All receptors derive from a human donor with low-grade glioma or glioblastoma, undergoing nonglioma brain surgery, or in good health (not recorded which).

The gene calls are TRBV12-3 or TRBV12-4 and TRBJ1-1; TRBD1 aligns across 10 bases. The CDR3 runs to 14 residues. V was clipped by 6 bases and J by 7 bases; unmatched bases: 8. The CDR3 DNA sequence: TGTGCCAGCAGCTATCCGACAGGGGGCGTTGAAGCTTTCTTT. The encoded protein is CASSYPTGGVEAFF.

This clonotype was seen at least ten times. The chain has TRBV7-2 and TRBJ1-5, with no clear D. V was cut by 1 base and J by 0 bases, with 13 bases left in between. The CDR3 runs to 17 residues. Germline CDR1 reads SGHTA; CDR2 reads FQGNSA. This chain's CDR3 is CASSLVFGKYSNQPQHF. The CDR3 DNA reads TGTGCCAGCAGCTTAGTTTTCGGCAAATATAGCAATCAGCCCCAGCATTTT.

This clonotype was detected many times. The V gene is TRBV7-9, the J gene TRBJ2-3; no firm D call. Trimming took off 3 bases at V and 0 bases at J, with 4 bases between the two ends. Germline values: CDR1 SEHNR, CDR2 FQNEAQ (reference sequence). CDR3 length equals 13 residues. CDR3 protein: CASSFQSTDTQYF. As DNA, the CDR3 is TGTGCCAGCAGCTTTCAGAGCACAGATACGCAGTATTTT. Using reference TRBV7-9 and TRBJ2-3 for the parts outside the CDR3, the full variable domain is DTGVSQNPRHKITKRGQNVTFRCDPISEHNRLYWYRQTLGQGPEFLTYFQNEAQLEKSRLLSDRFSAERPKGSFSTLEIQRTEQGDSAMYLCASSFQSTDTQYFGPGTRLTVL.

This clonotype occurred a few times. This chain links TRBV28 with TRBJ2-7; the match to TRBD2 covers 8 bases. This CDR3 comprises 13 residues. Germline loops: CDR1 MDHEN, CDR2 SYDVKM. V shed 5 bases and J 5 bases; nucleotides not matched to a gene: 5. The DNA for the CDR3 is TGTGCCAGCAGTGCCGCGGGGGGCCACGAGCAGTACGTC. It is translated as CASSAAGGHEQYV.

The genes are TRBV29-1 and TRBJ2-5; 9 bases are shared with TRBD1. Germline lookup yields CDR1 SQVTM and CDR2 ANQGSEA. The CDR3 extends over 13 amino acids. The V gene end was trimmed by 4 bases and the J gene end by 5 bases; junction bases not matched to a gene: 5. CDR3 amino acids: CSVGQGVGETQYF. The DNA for the CDR3 is TGCAGCGTTGGACAGGGGGTTGGCGAGACCCAGTACTTC. The full variable domain, completed using reference TRBV29-1 and TRBJ2-5, is SAVISQKPSRDICQRGTSLTIQCQVDSQVTMMFWYRQQPGQSLTLIATANQGSEATYESGFVIDKFPISRPNLTFSTLTVSNMSPEDSSIYLCSVGQGVGETQYFGPGTRLLVL.

The J gene is TRBJ2-3, the V gene TRBV18; D not resolved. The CDR3 contains 15 residues. Germline CDR1 KGHSH, CDR2 LQKENI. The ends were cut back, 3 bases at V and 6 bases at J, with 16 bases in the middle. CDR3 coding DNA: TGTGCCAGCTCACCGGCCGGGCCCCCAGTGGATACGCAGTATTTT. This gives the protein CASSPAGPPVDTQYF. Together with reference TRBV18 and TRBJ2-3, the CDR3 gives the full variable domain: NAGVMQNPRHLVRRRGQEARLRCSPMKGHSHVYWYRQLPEEGLKFMVYLQKENIIDESGMPKERFSAEFPKEGPSILRIQQVVRGDSAAYFCASSPAGPPVDTQYFGPGTRLTVL.

CDR3 region: CSARPSWEMKKPQHF. The DNA for the CDR3 is TGCAGTGCTAGGCCCTCGTGGGAAATGAAGAAGCCCCAGCATTTT. The chain has TRBV20-1 and TRBJ1-5, with D unresolved. This CDR3 is 15 amino acids long. Germline V gene data show CDR1 as DFQATT and CDR2 as SNEGSKA (reference sequence). With 3 bases removed from V and 8 bases from J, the gap between germline ends came to 20 bases.

This clonotype was seen a few times. This chain uses TRBV28 with TRBJ1-4; the D is unclear. CDR3 length: 12 residues. CDR1 MDHEN and CDR2 SYDVKM come from the germline V gene. The germline V and J ends were trimmed by 6 bases and 8 bases, with 10 bases remaining between them. The CDR3 protein is CASRDLPEKLFF. The CDR3, as DNA: TGTGCCAGCAGGGACCTTCCGGAAAAACTGTTTTTT.

This clonotype was found once. V usage is TRBV30 and J usage is TRBJ1-5, with D perhaps matching TRBD1 (5 bases). The CDR3 runs 13 residues. The V gene's germline CDR1 is GTSNPN and CDR2 SVGIG (reference sequence). Between the trimmed V and J ends, which lost 3 bases and 9 bases, there was a span of 15 bases. The CDR3, as DNA: TGTGCCTGGAGCCATGACCGGGACCGGCCCCAGCATTTT. Its protein product is CAWSHDRDRPQHF. Variable domain in full (rest from reference TRBV30 and TRBJ1-5): SQTIHQWPATLVQPVGSPLSLECTVEGTSNPNLYWYRQAAGRGLQLLFYSVGIGQISSEVPQNLSASRPQDRQFILSSKKLLLSDSGFYLCAWSHDRDRPQHFGDGTRLSIL.

This clonotype occurred a few times. V and J are TRBV20-1 and TRBJ1-1, with 7 bases lining up with TRBD1. V gave up 6 bases and J gave up 8 bases; unmatched junction bases: 12. Germline lookup yields CDR1 DFQATT and CDR2 SNEGSKA (reference sequence). This CDR3 spans 13 amino acids. CDR3: CSAAPRDRKEAFF. The CDR3 region has the DNA TGCAGTGCCGCCCCCCGGGACAGAAAAGAAGCTTTCTTT.